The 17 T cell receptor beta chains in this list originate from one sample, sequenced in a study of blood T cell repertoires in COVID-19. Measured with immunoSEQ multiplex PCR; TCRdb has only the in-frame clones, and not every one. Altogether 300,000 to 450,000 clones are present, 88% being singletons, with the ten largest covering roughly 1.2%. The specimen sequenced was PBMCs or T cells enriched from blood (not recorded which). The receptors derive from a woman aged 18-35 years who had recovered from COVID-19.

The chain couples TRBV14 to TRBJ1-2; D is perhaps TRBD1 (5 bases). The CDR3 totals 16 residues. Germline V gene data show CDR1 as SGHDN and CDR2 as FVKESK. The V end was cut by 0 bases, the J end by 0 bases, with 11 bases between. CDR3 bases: TGTGCCAGCAGCCAAGATCCCAGGGCTGCTAACTATGGCTACACCTTC. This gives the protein CASSQDPRAANYGYTF.

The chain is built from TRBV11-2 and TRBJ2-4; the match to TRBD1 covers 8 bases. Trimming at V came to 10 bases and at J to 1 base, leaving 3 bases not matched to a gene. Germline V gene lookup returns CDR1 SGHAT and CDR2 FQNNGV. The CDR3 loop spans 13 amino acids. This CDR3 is CATTGGAKNIQYF. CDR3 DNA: TGTGCCACCACAGGGGGGGCCAAAAACATTCAGTACTTC.

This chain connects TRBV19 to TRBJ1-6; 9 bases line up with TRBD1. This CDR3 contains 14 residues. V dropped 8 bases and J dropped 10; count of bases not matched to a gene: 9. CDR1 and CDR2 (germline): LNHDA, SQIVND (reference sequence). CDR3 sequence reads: CASSLDRGGSPLHF. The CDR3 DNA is TGTGCCAGTTCCCTGGACAGGGGAGGATCACCCCTCCACTTT.

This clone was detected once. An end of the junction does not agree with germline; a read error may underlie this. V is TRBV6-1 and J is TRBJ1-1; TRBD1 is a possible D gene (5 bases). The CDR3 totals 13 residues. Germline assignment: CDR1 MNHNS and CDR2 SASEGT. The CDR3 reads CASREDSYTEAFF. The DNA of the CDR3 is TGTGCCAGCAGGGAAGACAGCTACACTGAAGCTTTCTTT.

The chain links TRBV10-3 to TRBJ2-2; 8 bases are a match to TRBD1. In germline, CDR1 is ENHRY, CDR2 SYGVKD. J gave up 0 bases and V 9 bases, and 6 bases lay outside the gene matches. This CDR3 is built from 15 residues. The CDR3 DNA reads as TGTGCCATTTCTCCGGGACAGGCGAACACCGGGGAGCTGTTTTTT. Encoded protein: CAISPGQANTGELFF.

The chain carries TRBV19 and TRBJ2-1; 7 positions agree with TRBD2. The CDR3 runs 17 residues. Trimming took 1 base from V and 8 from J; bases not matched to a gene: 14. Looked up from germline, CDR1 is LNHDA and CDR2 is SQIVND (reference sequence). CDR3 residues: CASSIGGGGPLGYEQFF. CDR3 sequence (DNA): TGTGCCAGTAGTATAGGAGGCGGGGGTCCCCTTGGGTATGAGCAGTTCTTC.

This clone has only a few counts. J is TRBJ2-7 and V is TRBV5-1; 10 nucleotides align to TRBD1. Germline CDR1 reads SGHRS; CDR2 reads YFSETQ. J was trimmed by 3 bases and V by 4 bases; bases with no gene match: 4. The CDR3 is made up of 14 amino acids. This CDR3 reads CASSDRDRGYEQYF. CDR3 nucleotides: TGCGCCAGCAGCGACCGGGACAGGGGCTACGAGCAGTACTTC.

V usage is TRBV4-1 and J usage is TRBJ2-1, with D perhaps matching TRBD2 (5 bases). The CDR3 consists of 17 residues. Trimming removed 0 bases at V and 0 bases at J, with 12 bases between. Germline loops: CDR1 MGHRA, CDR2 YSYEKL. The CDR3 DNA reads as TGCGCCAGCAGCCAAGAGGAGGTCCCAAGCTCCTACAATGAGCAGTTCTTC. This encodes CASSQEEVPSSYNEQFF.

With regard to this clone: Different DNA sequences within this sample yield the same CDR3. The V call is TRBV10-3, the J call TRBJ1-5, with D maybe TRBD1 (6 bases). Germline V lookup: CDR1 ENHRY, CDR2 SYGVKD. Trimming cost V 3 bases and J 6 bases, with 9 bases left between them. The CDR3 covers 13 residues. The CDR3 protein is CAISDRGGQPQHF. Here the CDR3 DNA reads TGTGCCATCAGTGACAGGGGCGGTCAGCCCCAGCATTTT.

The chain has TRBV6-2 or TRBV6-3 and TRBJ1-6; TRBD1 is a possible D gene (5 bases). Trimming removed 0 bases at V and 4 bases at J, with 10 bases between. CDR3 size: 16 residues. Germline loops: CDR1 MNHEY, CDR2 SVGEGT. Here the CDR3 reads CASSYSGGTYNSPLHF. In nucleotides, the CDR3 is TGTGCCAGCAGTTACTCCGGGGGGACTTATAATTCACCCCTCCACTTT.

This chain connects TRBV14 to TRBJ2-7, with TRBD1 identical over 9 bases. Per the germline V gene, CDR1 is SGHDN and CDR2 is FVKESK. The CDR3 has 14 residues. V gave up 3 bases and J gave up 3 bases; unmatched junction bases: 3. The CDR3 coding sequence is TGTGCCAGCAGCCAGGACAGGGGAATCTACGAGCAGTACTTC. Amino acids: CASSQDRGIYEQYF.

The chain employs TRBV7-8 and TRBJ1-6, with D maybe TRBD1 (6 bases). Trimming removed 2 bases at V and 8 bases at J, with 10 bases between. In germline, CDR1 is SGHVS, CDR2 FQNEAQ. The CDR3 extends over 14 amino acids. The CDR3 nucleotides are TGTGCCAGCAGCTTATCTGCAGGGGATTCACCCCTCCACTTT. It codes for CASSLSAGDSPLHF.

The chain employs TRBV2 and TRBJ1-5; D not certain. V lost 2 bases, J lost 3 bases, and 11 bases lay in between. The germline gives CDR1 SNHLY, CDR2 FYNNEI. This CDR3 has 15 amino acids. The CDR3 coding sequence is TGTGCCAGCAGTGAATTTGGGCAGGTCAATCAGCCCCAGCATTTT. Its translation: CASSEFGQVNQPQHF.

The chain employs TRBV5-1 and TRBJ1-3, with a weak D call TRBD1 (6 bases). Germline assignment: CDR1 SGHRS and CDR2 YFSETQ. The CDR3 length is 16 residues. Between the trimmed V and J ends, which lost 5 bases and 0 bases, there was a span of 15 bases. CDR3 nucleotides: TGCGCCAGCAGTTTAGGACAGTTGGGCTCTGGAAACACCATATATTTT. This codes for CASSLGQLGSGNTIYF.

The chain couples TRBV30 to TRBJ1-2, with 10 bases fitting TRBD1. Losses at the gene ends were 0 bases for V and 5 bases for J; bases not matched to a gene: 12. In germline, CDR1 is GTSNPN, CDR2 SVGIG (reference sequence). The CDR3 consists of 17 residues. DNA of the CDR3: TGTGCCTGGAGTGTACGTGCGGGGGGACAGGGGAGATATGGCTACACCTTC. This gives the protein CAWSVRAGGQGRYGYTF.

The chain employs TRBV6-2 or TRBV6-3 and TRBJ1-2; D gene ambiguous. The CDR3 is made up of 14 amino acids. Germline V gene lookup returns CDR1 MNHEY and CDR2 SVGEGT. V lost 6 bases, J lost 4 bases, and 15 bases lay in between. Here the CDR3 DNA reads TGTGCCAGCAGCCACGCGAAAAGTCTCTATGGCTACACCTTC. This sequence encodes CASSHAKSLYGYTF.

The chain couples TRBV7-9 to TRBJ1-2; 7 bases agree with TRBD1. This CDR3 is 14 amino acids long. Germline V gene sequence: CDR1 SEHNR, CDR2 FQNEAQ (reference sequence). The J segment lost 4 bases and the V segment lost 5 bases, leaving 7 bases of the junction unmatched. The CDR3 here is CASSHTGQAYGYTF. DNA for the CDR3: TGTGCCAGCAGCCACACTGGACAGGCCTATGGCTACACCTTC.